This T cell receptor (beta chain) was recorded in a study of blood T cell repertoires in COVID-19. Study in general: Donors in the United States, Italy and Spain gave samples during acute or convalescent COVID-19. PBMCs, B-cell-depleted T cells, or T cells provided the cDNA or gDNA that made up the material.

In the study's own analysis: Amplification from reference gene primers served as the basis for estimated nucleated cell counts. Using immunoSEQ multiplex PCR, the repertoire was profiled, and TCRdb retains in-frame clones only, with some absent. V and J calls and clone size are copied from that table; D and trimming were computed from the DNA. Found here are some 150,000 clones, about nine tenths of them singletons; the top ten hold 3.5% to 4.5%. CDR1 LGHNA and CDR2 YSLEER come from the germline V gene. V was trimmed by 0 bases and J by 3 bases, leaving 6 bases between them. This CDR3 is built from 13 residues.

This TCR was sampled from a woman aged 55-70 years with active or convalescent COVID-19. J is TRBJ2-7 and V is TRBV4-3; D not resolved. Sequenced: peripheral blood. In DNA form, the CDR3 reads TGCGCCAGCAGCCAAGATCTTCTCTACGAGCAGTACTTC. Translating gives CASSQDLLYEQYF.